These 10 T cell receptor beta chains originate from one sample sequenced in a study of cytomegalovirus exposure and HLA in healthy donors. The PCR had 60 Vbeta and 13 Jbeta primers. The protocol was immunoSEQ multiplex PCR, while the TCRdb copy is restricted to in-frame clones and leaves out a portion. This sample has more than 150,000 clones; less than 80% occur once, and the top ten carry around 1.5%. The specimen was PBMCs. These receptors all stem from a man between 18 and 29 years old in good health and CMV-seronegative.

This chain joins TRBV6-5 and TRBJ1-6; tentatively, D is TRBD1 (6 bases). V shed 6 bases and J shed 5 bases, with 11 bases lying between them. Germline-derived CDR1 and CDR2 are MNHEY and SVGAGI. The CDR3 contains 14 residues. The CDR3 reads CASSPGTNNSPLHF. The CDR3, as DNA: TGTGCCAGCAGCCCCGGGACAAATAATTCACCCCTCCACTTT.

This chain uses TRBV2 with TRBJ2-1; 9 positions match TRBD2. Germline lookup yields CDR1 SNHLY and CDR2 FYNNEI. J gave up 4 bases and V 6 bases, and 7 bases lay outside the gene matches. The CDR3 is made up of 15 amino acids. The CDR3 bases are TGTGCCAGCAGGCGCGGGAGGGCGTTTTACAATGAGCAGTTCTTC. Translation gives CASRRGRAFYNEQFF.

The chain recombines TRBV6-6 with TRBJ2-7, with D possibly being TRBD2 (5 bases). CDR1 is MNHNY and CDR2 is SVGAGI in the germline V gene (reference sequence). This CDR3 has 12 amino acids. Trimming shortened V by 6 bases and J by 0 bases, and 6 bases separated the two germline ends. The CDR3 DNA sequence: TGTGCCAGCAGCCGGGACTCCTACGAGCAGTACTTC. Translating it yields CASSRDSYEQYF.

This chain's CDR3 is CASSGAGPDNSPLHF. The CDR3 DNA sequence: TGTGCCAGCAGTGGGGCAGGGCCCGATAATTCACCCCTCCACTTT. This sequence joins TRBV6-1 and TRBJ1-6, with D perhaps TRBD1 (5 bases). Per the germline V gene, CDR1 is MNHNS and CDR2 is SASEGT. Trimming pared 4 bases from V and 5 bases from J, leaving 12 bases between. This CDR3 contains 15 residues.

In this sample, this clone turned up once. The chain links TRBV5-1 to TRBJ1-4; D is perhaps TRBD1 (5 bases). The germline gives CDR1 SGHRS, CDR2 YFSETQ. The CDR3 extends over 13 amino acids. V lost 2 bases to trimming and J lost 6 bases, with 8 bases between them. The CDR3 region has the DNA TGCGCCAGCAGCTTACGACAGTATGAAAAACTGTTTTTT. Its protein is CASSLRQYEKLFF.

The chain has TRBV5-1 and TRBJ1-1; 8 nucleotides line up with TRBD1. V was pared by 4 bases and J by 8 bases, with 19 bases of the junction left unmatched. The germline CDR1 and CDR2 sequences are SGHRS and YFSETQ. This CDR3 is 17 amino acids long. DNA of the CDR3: TGCGCCAGCAGCCCGAAGATGATGACAGGGGTGGATTCGGAAGCTTTCTTT. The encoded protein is CASSPKMMTGVDSEAFF.

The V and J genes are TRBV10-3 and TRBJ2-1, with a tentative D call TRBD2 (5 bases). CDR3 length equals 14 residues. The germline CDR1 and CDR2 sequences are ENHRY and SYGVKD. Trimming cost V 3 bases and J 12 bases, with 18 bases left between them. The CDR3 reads CAISDSGTSKVQFF. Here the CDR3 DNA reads TGTGCCATCAGTGATTCTGGAACTAGTAAGGTGCAGTTCTTC.

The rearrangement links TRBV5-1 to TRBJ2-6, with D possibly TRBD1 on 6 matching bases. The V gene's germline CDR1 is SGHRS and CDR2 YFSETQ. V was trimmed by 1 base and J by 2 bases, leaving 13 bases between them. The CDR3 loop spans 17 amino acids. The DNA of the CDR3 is TGCGCCAGCAGCTTGACAGGGCAGGCTACTGGGGCCAACGTCCTGACTTTC. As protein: CASSLTGQATGANVLTF.

The CDR3 sequence is CASSLRSRQAHSGANVLTF. The CDR3 DNA reads TGTGCCAGCAGCTTAAGGTCCCGGCAGGCCCACTCTGGGGCCAACGTCCTGACTTTC. The V and J genes are TRBV7-3 and TRBJ2-6; D gene uncertain. Trimming cost V 1 base and J 0 bases, with 16 bases left between them. CDR1 SGHTA and CDR2 FQGTGA come from the germline V gene. The length of the CDR3 is 19 residues.

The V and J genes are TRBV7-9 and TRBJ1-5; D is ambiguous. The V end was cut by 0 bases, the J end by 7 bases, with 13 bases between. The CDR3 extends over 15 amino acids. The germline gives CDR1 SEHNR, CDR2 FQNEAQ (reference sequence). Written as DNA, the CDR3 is TGTGCCAGCAGCTTAGCGAGCACGCCCCTCCAGCCCCAGCATTTT. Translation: CASSLASTPLQPQHF. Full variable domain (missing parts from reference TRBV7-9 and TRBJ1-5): DTGVSQNPRHKITKRGQNVTFRCDPISEHNRLYWYRQTLGQGPEFLTYFQNEAQLEKSRLLSDRFSAERPKGSFSTLEIQRTEQGDSAMYLCASSLASTPLQPQHFGDGTRLSIL.